This T cell receptor beta chain was found in a study of T-cell reconstitution after alpha-beta-depleted transplantation in children. Unique molecular identifiers were incorporated during preparation of the TCRbeta library. TCRdb re-called the PCR reads with MiXCR, one entry per CDR3 protein. The sample yields some 600,000 distinct CDR3 sequences, 10% to 15% seen once. Overall study results and limits: About two months after transplant, alpha-beta T cells reportedly came from several hundred expanded graft clones. T-cell counts and diversity were attributed mostly to newly produced T cells one year after transplant. After transplant, high TCRbeta diversity at day 60 in some patients arose from surviving recipient T cells and thymic progenitors.

This CDR3 comprises 14 residues. Only a few counts were recorded for this clonotype. The antigen remains unidentified. This TCR derives from a male patient under 18 who had a stem cell transplant for acute myeloid leukemia, so the T cells may come from the graft donor. This sequence joins TRBV21-1 and TRBJ2-5. TRBV21-1 is a recognized pseudogene. The sample in question was PBMCs, mostly from graft donor cells, obtained 360 days after TCRalphabeta/CD19-depleted stem cell transplant. The CDR3 here is CASSKADIQETQYF. CDR3 nucleotides: TGTGCCAGCAGCAAAGCCGACATACAAGAGACCCAGTACTTC.